The 19 T cell receptor beta chains below come from one sample, sequenced in a study of OX40 agonist ivuxolimab in advanced cancers. Measured with immunoSEQ multiplex PCR; TCRdb has only the in-frame clones, and not every one. The sample lists tens of thousands of clones, approximately 80% occurring once. The sample in question was CD4+ or CD8+ T cells sorted from blood, obtained in a trial of the OX40 agonist ivuxolimab. The receptors were sampled from an adult with an advanced solid tumor such as melanoma, head and neck, liver or kidney cancer.

The chain joins TRBV7-9 to TRBJ1-1, with 7 bases matching TRBD1. Trimming cost V 4 bases and J 4 bases; bases outside gene matches: 3. The CDR3 is made up of 13 amino acids. Germline V gives CDR1 SEHNR, CDR2 FQNEAQ (reference sequence). CDR3 nucleotide sequence: TGTGCCAGCAGCTCCGCAGGGGGCACTGAAGCTTTCTTT. Translating it yields CASSSAGGTEAFF.

This clone was counted between two and nine times. The gene calls are TRBV5-6 and TRBJ1-1; no definite D call. This CDR3 is built from 13 residues. V lost 4 bases and J lost 5, with 12 bases in between. Per germline, CDR1 SGHDT and CDR2 YYEEEE. This chain's CDR3 is CASSTKGWTEAFF. CDR3 coding DNA: TGTGCCAGCAGCACAAAAGGTTGGACTGAAGCTTTCTTT.

V and J are TRBV28 and TRBJ2-1, with 10 bases that match TRBD2. The CDR3 length is 16 residues. V lost 7 bases, J lost 6 bases, and 12 bases stayed unmatched. The germline CDR1 and CDR2 sequences are MDHEN and SYDVKM. CDR3 DNA sequence: TGTGCCAGCACCCTAAGCTTAGCGGGAGGCTCCAATGAGCAGTTCTTC. Protein: CASTLSLAGGSNEQFF.

The chain combines TRBV27 with TRBJ2-3; 8 bases match TRBD2. The germline V gene encodes CDR1 MNHEY and CDR2 SMNVEV (reference sequence). J lost 1 base, V lost 2 bases, and 2 bases had no gene match. This CDR3 region has 15 residues. DNA of the CDR3: TGTGCCAGCAGTTTACCGACTAGCGGCACAGATACGCAGTATTTT. Its protein product is CASSLPTSGTDTQYF.

J is TRBJ2-7 and V is TRBV5-4; TRBD2 matches 7 bases. The V gene's germline CDR1 is SGHNT and CDR2 YYREEE (reference sequence). The CDR3 contains 12 residues. V shed 4 bases, J shed 6 bases, and the junction held 4 bases outside the gene matches. The CDR3 DNA reads TGTGCCAGCAGCCCAGGGACTACCGAGCAGTACTTC. Amino acid sequence: CASSPGTTEQYF.

Comment on this clone: Other nucleotide sequences from this sample produce the same CDR3. The chain recombines TRBV7-9 with TRBJ1-5, with D possibly matching TRBD1 (6 bases). The CDR3 is 13 residues long. V lost 3 bases to trimming and J lost 7 bases, with 10 bases between them. Germline V CDR1 and CDR2: SEHNR, FQNEAQ (reference sequence). CDR3 sequence: CASSLGGAQPQHF. Written as DNA, the CDR3 is TGTGCCAGCAGCTTGGGGGGGGCGCAGCCCCAGCATTTT.

The chain is built from TRBV30 and TRBJ2-1; possibly TRBD2 for D (5 bases). Germline CDR1 reads GTSNPN; CDR2 reads SVGIG (reference sequence). V lost 8 bases, J lost 4 bases, and 15 bases lay in between. The CDR3 contains 13 residues. The CDR3 DNA reads TGTGCCGGACTCTTGGACCGGTACAATGAGCAGTTCTTC. Its translation: CAGLLDRYNEQFF.

The chain has TRBV21-1 and TRBJ1-5; TRBD1 reflects the table's D call only, with no check against the DNA. TRBV21-1 is designated a pseudogene. The CDR3 runs to 14 residues. The CDR3 loop is CASSIGQGQRPQHF. CDR3 nucleotides: TGTGCCAGCAGCATCGGACAGGGACAAAGGCCCCAGCATTTT.

The chain joins TRBV28 to TRBJ1-3; D is unclear. V lost 6 bases and J 0 bases, leaving 9 bases between the germline ends. This CDR3 comprises 14 residues. Per germline, CDR1 MDHEN and CDR2 SYDVKM. The CDR3 sequence is CASRSLLSGNTIYF. The DNA of the CDR3 is TGTGCCAGCAGATCATTACTCTCTGGAAACACCATATATTTT.

The chain is built from TRBV7-5 and TRBJ2-3; the D call TRBD2 from the table was never checked on the DNA. TRBV7-5 counts as a pseudogene. The CDR3 loop spans 15 amino acids. The CDR3 nucleotides read TGTGCCAGGATAACTGGGGCGGGGAGCACAGATACGCAGTATTTT. It specifies CARITGAGSTDTQYF.

The chain links TRBV7-6 to TRBJ1-1, with a weak D call TRBD1 (5 bases). This CDR3 spans 14 amino acids. Germline loops: CDR1 SGHVS, CDR2 FNYEAQ. V gave up 3 bases and J gave up 8 bases, with 16 bases separating them. The CDR3 bases are TGTGCCAGCAGCTTTGTCAGGGATGTGCCGGAAGCTTTCTTT. Translating gives CASSFVRDVPEAFF.

This clone was picked up a small number of times. V gene TRBV6-1 combines with J gene TRBJ2-7, with D maybe TRBD1 (6 bases). This CDR3 spans 15 amino acids. The V end was cut by 2 bases, the J end by 2 bases, with 13 bases between. Germline CDR1 is MNHNS and CDR2 is SASEGT. In DNA, the CDR3 is TGTGCCAGCAGTGAAAAAGAGGCAGGGGCCTACGAGCAGTACTTC. As protein: CASSEKEAGAYEQYF.

The chain has TRBV30 and TRBJ2-7; TRBD1 agrees at 7 bases. The ends lost 4 bases at V and 1 base at J; junction bases unmatched: 4. The CDR3 length is 13 residues. Germline CDR1 reads GTSNPN; CDR2 reads SVGIG (reference sequence). The CDR3 DNA follows: TGTGCCTGGAATACAGGGGCTTCCTACGAGCAGTACTTC. It codes for CAWNTGASYEQYF.

This chain links TRBV4-1 with TRBJ2-1; 7 bases match TRBD2. The germline CDR1 and CDR2 sequences are MGHRA and YSYEKL. CDR3 length equals 15 residues. The ends lost 3 bases at V and 1 base at J; junction bases unmatched: 3. The CDR3 region has the DNA TGCGCCAGCAGCCAGTTAGCGGGTTCCTACAATGAGCAGTTCTTC. Residues: CASSQLAGSYNEQFF.

The gene calls are TRBV28 and TRBJ1-4; 9 nucleotides match TRBD1. Germline V CDR1 and CDR2: MDHEN, SYDVKM. With 3 bases clipped from V and 7 bases from J, the junction kept 9 bases outside the gene matches. CDR3 length: 16 amino acids. The CDR3 DNA reads as TGTGCCAGCAGTTTTCAGGCGGGACAGGGAAGTGAAAAACTGTTTTTT. Its protein product is CASSFQAGQGSEKLFF.

V and J are TRBV5-6 and TRBJ2-7, with D tentatively TRBD1 (5 bases). Germline lookup yields CDR1 SGHDT and CDR2 YYEEEE. This CDR3 has 15 residues. Deletions cut 0 bases from V and 0 bases from J, with 10 bases between. The CDR3 here is CASSLVQAPSYEQYF. The CDR3 DNA sequence: TGTGCCAGCAGCTTGGTACAGGCCCCCTCCTACGAGCAGTACTTC.

Here the CDR3 DNA reads TGCAGCGTTGAAGATTGGGACGGGGGGGGCTACACCTTC. This gives the protein CSVEDWDGGGYTF. The chain combines TRBV29-1 with TRBJ1-2, with D perhaps TRBD1 (5 bases). The germline CDR1 and CDR2 sequences are SQVTM and ANQGSEA. V shed 0 bases and J shed 8 bases, with 13 bases lying between them. The CDR3 length is 13 residues.

The chain combines TRBV19 with TRBJ1-5; D gene uncertain. The CDR3 covers 11 residues. Looked up from germline, CDR1 is LNHDA and CDR2 is SQIVND (reference sequence). CDR3 sequence reads: CATQFAGAQHF. As DNA, the CDR3 is TGTGCGACCCAATTCGCCGGGGCCCAGCATTTT.

The chain is built from TRBV5-4 and TRBJ1-2; no firm D call. CDR1 and CDR2 (germline): SGHNT, YYREEE (reference sequence). V was clipped by 6 bases and J by 10 bases, with 19 bases between them. The CDR3 consists of 13 residues. CDR3 sequence (DNA): TGTGCCAGCACCTTTCAAGGAACCAACTACTACACCTTC. This gives the protein CASTFQGTNYYTF.